Listed below are T cell receptor beta chains from one sample, sequenced in a study of hypomethylating agent response in myelodysplastic syndrome. Using immunoSEQ multiplex PCR, the repertoire was profiled, and TCRdb retains in-frame clones only, with some absent. The sample has about 5,400 clones, about nine tenths seen once. The sample consisted of bone marrow, taken before or after starting hypomethylating agent treatment for myelodysplastic syndrome (not recorded which). These receptor sequences come from a human donor with myelodysplastic syndrome. CDR3s include the opening cysteine and the closing phenylalanine or tryptophan. D genes are given only for firm matches. Expanded clones get a size class; other rows say once, few or many, or leave the size out.

D gene: .
clone size: .
J gene: TRBJ1-2
V gene: TRBV10-2
CDR3 DNA: TGCGCCAGCAGTGAGAAGGGGGAGTATGGCTACACCTTC
CDR3 protein: CASSEKGEYGYTF

D gene: .
clone size: .
J gene: TRBJ2-7
V gene: TRBV30
CDR3 DNA: TGTGCCTGGAGTGGGTCGGGGTTTCCCCGCTCCTACGAGCAGTACTTC
CDR3 protein: CAWSGSGFPRSYEQYF

D gene: TRBD2
clone size: .
J gene: TRBJ2-3
V gene: TRBV29-1
CDR3 DNA: TGCAGCGTTGAAAGGCTAGCGGGAGGAAGCACAGATACGCAGTATTTT
CDR3 protein: CSVERLAGGSTDTQYF

D gene: TRBD1
clone size: .
J gene: TRBJ2-5
V gene: TRBV10-3
CDR3 DNA: TGTGCCATCAGTGGGACAGGGAATCGGGAGACCCAGTACTTC
CDR3 protein: CAISGTGNRETQYF

D gene: .
clone size: .
J gene: TRBJ1-2
V gene: TRBV6-1
CDR3 DNA: TGTGCCAGCAGTGACGCAGGGAGGGTTGGCTACACCTTC
CDR3 protein: CASSDAGRVGYTF

D gene: TRBD2
clone size: .
J gene: TRBJ2-7
V gene: TRBV5-6
CDR3 DNA: TGTGCCAGCAGCGCGATAACTAGCGGGAGGGCCGAGGAGCAGTACTTC
CDR3 protein: CASSAITSGRAEEQYF

D gene: .
clone size: .
J gene: TRBJ2-1
V gene: TRBV19
CDR3 DNA: TGTGCCAGTAGTGCCCGATACAATGAGCAGTTCTTC
CDR3 protein: CASSARYNEQFF

D gene: .
clone size: .
J gene: TRBJ2-3
V gene: TRBV6-6
CDR3 DNA: TGTGCCAGCACCTATCTTCCGGTTGGTAGCACAGATACGCAGTATTTT
CDR3 protein: CASTYLPVGSTDTQYF

D gene: .
clone size: .
J gene: TRBJ1-1
V gene: TRBV5-6
CDR3 DNA: TGTGCCAGCAGCTTGGGGAGTGGTGAAGCTTTCTTT
CDR3 protein: CASSLGSGEAFF

D gene: .
clone size: .
J gene: TRBJ1-3
V gene: TRBV5-8
CDR3 DNA: TGTGCCAGCAGCCCCGGAGGATCCTCTGGAAACACCATATATTTT
CDR3 protein: CASSPGGSSGNTIYF

D gene: TRBD1
clone size: few
J gene: TRBJ1-2
V gene: TRBV6-6
CDR3 DNA: TGTGCCAGCAGTTACGGTGACAGGGGAGGAGGCTACACCTTC
CDR3 protein: CASSYGDRGGGYTF

D gene: TRBD1
clone size: .
J gene: TRBJ1-6
V gene: TRBV9
CDR3 DNA: TGTGCCAGCAGCGCGGGGACAGGGGGCACACCCCTCCACTTT
CDR3 protein: CASSAGTGGTPLHF

D gene: TRBD2
clone size: .
J gene: TRBJ2-2
V gene: TRBV7-2
CDR3 DNA: TGTGCCAGCAGCTTCCCGGGACTAGCGGGAGTAGGAGGGGAGCTGTTTTTT
CDR3 protein: CASSFPGLAGVGGELFF

D gene: .
clone size: .
J gene: TRBJ2-7
V gene: TRBV18
CDR3 DNA: TGTGCCAGCTCACGGGACACAGGCTACGAGCAGTACTTC
CDR3 protein: CASSRDTGYEQYF

D gene: .
clone size: .
J gene: TRBJ2-3
V gene: TRBV5-4
CDR3 DNA: TGTGCCAGCAGCCCAGATGGGGGCGCAGATACGCAGTATTTT
CDR3 protein: CASSPDGGADTQYF

D gene: .
clone size: .
J gene: TRBJ2-3
V gene: TRBV10-3
CDR3 DNA: TGTGCCATCAGGGACAATCAAAGGAATACGCAGTATTTT
CDR3 protein: CAIRDNQRNTQYF

D gene: .
clone size: .
J gene: TRBJ1-3
V gene: TRBV2
CDR3 DNA: TGTGCCAGCAGCTCCCGACAGCTCTTATCTTACTCTGGAAACACCATATATTTT
CDR3 protein: CASSSRQLLSYSGNTIYF